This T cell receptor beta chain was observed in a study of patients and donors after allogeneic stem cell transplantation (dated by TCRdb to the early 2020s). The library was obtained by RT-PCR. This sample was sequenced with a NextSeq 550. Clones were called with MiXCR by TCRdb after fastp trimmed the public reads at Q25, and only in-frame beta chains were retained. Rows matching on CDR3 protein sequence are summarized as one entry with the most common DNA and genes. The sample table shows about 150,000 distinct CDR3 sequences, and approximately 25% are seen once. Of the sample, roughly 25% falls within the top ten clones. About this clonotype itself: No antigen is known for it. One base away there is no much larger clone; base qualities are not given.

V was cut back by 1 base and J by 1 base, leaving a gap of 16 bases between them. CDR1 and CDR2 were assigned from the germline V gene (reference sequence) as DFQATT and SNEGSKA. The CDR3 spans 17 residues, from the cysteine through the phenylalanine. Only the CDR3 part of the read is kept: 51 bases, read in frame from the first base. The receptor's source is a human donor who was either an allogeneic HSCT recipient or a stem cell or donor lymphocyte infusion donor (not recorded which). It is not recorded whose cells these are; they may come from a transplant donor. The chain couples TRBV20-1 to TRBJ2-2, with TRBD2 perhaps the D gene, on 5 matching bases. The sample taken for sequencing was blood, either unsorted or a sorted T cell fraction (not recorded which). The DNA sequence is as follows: TGCAGTGCTAGAGGCCCTAGGCTAGCACTGAACACCGGGGAGCTGTTTTTT. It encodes CSARGPRLALNTGELFF.